The rows below give T cell receptor beta chains drawn from one sample of a study of shared clonotypes between healthy human individuals. Repertoires were generated with immunoSEQ multiplex PCR, while TCRdb's copy carries only in-frame clones and drops some. Among 2 million to 2.5 million clones, roughly 94% were seen once, and the ten largest hold about 1.1%. What was sequenced was naive CD8+ T cells sorted from blood. The receptors were sampled from a man younger than 30 in good health. Each CDR3 is given with its conserved first and last residue. The order of the fields is clone size, V gene, J gene, D gene, CDR3 DNA, CDR3 protein. The D gene is left open where the match is weak. Clone size appears in some rows only: once, few, many, or a class for an expanded clone.

size: .
V: TRBV5-6
J: TRBJ2-2
D: .
DNA: TGTGCCAGCAGCTTGGCCGGCCCCGGGGAGCTGTTTTTT
CDR3: CASSLAGPGELFF

size: .
V: TRBV5-1
J: TRBJ2-3
D: TRBD2
DNA: TGCGCCAGCAGGAAATCCGGGACTAGCGGGATTGGCACAGATACGCAGTATTTT
CDR3: CASRKSGTSGIGTDTQYF

size: .
V: TRBV7-6
J: TRBJ2-4
D: .
DNA: TGTGCCAGCAGCCCCGACGGGAACATTCAGTACTTC
CDR3: CASSPDGNIQYF

size: .
V: TRBV9
J: TRBJ1-6
D: .
DNA: TGTGCCAGCAGCTCGGGCCCAGGGATGGGTTCACCCCTCCACTTT
CDR3: CASSSGPGMGSPLHF

size: .
V: TRBV4-1
J: TRBJ1-4
D: .
DNA: TGCGCCAGCAGCCAAGATTTTCGGGAGGAGGCTAATGAAAAACTGTTTTTT
CDR3: CASSQDFREEANEKLFF

size: .
V: TRBV25-1
J: TRBJ2-2
D: .
DNA: TGTGCCAGCAGTGAATTTGGAGGGGGCGGTACCGGGGAGCTGTTTTTT
CDR3: CASSEFGGGGTGELFF

size: .
V: TRBV5-6
J: TRBJ2-1
D: .
DNA: TGTGCCAGCAGCTACGGGAACTACAATGAGCAGTTCTTC
CDR3: CASSYGNYNEQFF

size: .
V: TRBV11-2
J: TRBJ2-7
D: .
DNA: TGTGCCAGCAGCCCCTTCGGAGGGGCGGGGTACGAGCAGTACTTC
CDR3: CASSPFGGAGYEQYF

size: once
V: TRBV9
J: TRBJ2-7
D: TRBD2
DNA: TGTGCCAGCAGCGCGGGACTAGCGGAGACCTACGAGCAGTACTTC
CDR3: CASSAGLAETYEQYF

size: .
V: TRBV5-6
J: TRBJ1-1
D: .
DNA: TGTGCCAGCAGCGCATCAGGGGCTGGGAACACTGAAGCTTTCTTT
CDR3: CASSASGAGNTEAFF

size: .
V: TRBV27
J: TRBJ2-3
D: TRBD2
DNA: TGTGCCAGCAGAGCGAGCGGGGGGATGGGAGATACGCAGTATTTT
CDR3: CASRASGGMGDTQYF

size: .
V: TRBV7-8
J: TRBJ2-3
D: .
DNA: TGTGCCAGCAACGCTATGGGGGCCGGGCCGCTTAGCACAGATACGCAGTATTTT
CDR3: CASNAMGAGPLSTDTQYF

size: .
V: TRBV6-5
J: TRBJ1-4
D: .
DNA: TGTGCCAGCAGCTACGCCACTGGAACAGCAAATGAAAAACTGTTTTTT
CDR3: CASSYATGTANEKLFF

size: .
V: TRBV4-3
J: TRBJ2-3
D: .
DNA: TGCGCCAGCAGCCAGGAGGTGACAGGGACTAGCACAGATACGCAGTATTTT
CDR3: CASSQEVTGTSTDTQYF

size: once
V: TRBV20-1
J: TRBJ2-1
D: .
DNA: TGCAGTGCCCTGCGATTGTGGGAGCAGTTCTTC
CDR3: CSALRLWEQFF

size: once
V: TRBV18
J: TRBJ1-4
D: .
DNA: TGTGCCAGCTCACCATCGGAGATAAACTCTGAAAAACTGTTTTTT
CDR3: CASSPSEINSEKLFF

size: .
V: TRBV7-2
J: TRBJ2-2
D: .
DNA: TGTGCCAGCAGCTTATACGGGGGTAGGAACACCGGGGAGCTGTTTTTT
CDR3: CASSLYGGRNTGELFF

size: .
V: TRBV18
J: TRBJ2-7
D: TRBD2
DNA: TGTGCCAGCTCACCAATAATGACTAGCGGCCTATACGAGCAGTACTTC
CDR3: CASSPIMTSGLYEQYF

size: .
V: TRBV9
J: TRBJ2-2
D: TRBD2
DNA: TGTGCCAGCAGGGATGGACTAGCGGGAGCCCGGGGGACCGGGGAGCTGTTTTTT
CDR3: CASRDGLAGARGTGELFF

size: .
V: TRBV11-2
J: TRBJ2-3
D: .
DNA: TGTGCCAGCAGCTTCAAAAGCGGCCGCACAGATACGCAGTATTTT
CDR3: CASSFKSGRTDTQYF

size: .
V: TRBV5-8
J: TRBJ1-5
D: .
DNA: TGTGCCAGCTCGTTGGGAAGCAATCAGCCCCAGCATTTT
CDR3: CASSLGSNQPQHF

size: .
V: TRBV6-6
J: TRBJ1-5
D: TRBD1
DNA: TGTGCCAGCAGCGGGACAGGGGCCTCTAGCAATCAGCCCCAGCATTTT
CDR3: CASSGTGASSNQPQHF

size: .
V: TRBV7-9
J: TRBJ2-3
D: TRBD2
DNA: TGTGCCAGTTCCGGGACTAGCGGAAGCACAGATACGCAGTATTTT
CDR3: CASSGTSGSTDTQYF

size: .
V: TRBV7-2
J: TRBJ2-1
D: .
DNA: TGTGCCAGCAGCGGACCCATGAGCTCCTACAATGAGCAGTTCTTC
CDR3: CASSGPMSSYNEQFF

size: .
V: TRBV4-1
J: TRBJ2-3
D: .
DNA: TGCGCCAGCAGCCAAGAGCTAGGGCCCAGAGATACGCAGTATTTT
CDR3: CASSQELGPRDTQYF

size: .
V: TRBV5-4
J: TRBJ1-1
D: .
DNA: TGTGCCAGCAGCTGGACCGAAAGCACTGAAGCTTTCTTT
CDR3: CASSWTESTEAFF

size: .
V: TRBV5-6
J: TRBJ1-1
D: .
DNA: TGTGCCAGCACCTTCGGAAACACTGAAGCTTTCTTT
CDR3: CASTFGNTEAFF

size: .
V: TRBV9
J: TRBJ1-4
D: .
DNA: TGTGCCAGCAGCGAGGGCGGGGGAGCTAATGAAAAACTGTTTTTT
CDR3: CASSEGGGANEKLFF

size: .
V: TRBV7-9
J: TRBJ1-1
D: .
DNA: TGTGCCAGCAGCGCAGGATTACAGGGAATGAACACTGAAGCTTTCTTT
CDR3: CASSAGLQGMNTEAFF

size: .
V: TRBV11-2
J: TRBJ2-3
D: TRBD2
DNA: TGTGCCAGCAGCTTGGGGACTAGCGGGGAAGAAGCAGATACGCAGTATTTT
CDR3: CASSLGTSGEEADTQYF

size: .
V: TRBV27
J: TRBJ1-6
D: .
DNA: TGTGCCAGCAGTCCGACGTTAGGAAAGACAGTTTATAATTCACCCCTCCACTTT
CDR3: CASSPTLGKTVYNSPLHF

size: .
V: TRBV2
J: TRBJ2-7
D: .
DNA: TGTGCCACCCGGACAGCCTACGAGCAGTACTTC
CDR3: CATRTAYEQYF

size: .
V: TRBV10-1
J: TRBJ1-5
D: TRBD1
DNA: TGCGCCAGCAGCCCGACAGGGGTTGGTCAGCCCCAGCATTTT
CDR3: CASSPTGVGQPQHF

size: .
V: TRBV7-6
J: TRBJ2-7
D: TRBD2
DNA: TGTGCCAGCAGCTCAGGCTCTAGCGGGAGTCGGGGCGAGCAGTACTTC
CDR3: CASSSGSSGSRGEQYF

size: .
V: TRBV25-1
J: TRBJ2-5
D: .
DNA: TGTGCCAGCAGTGAATGGGTGGACGGGCAAGAGACCCAGTACTTC
CDR3: CASSEWVDGQETQYF

size: .
V: TRBV2
J: TRBJ1-2
D: .
DNA: TGTGCCAGCACCAAGGAGGTTGTTGGCTACACCTTC
CDR3: CASTKEVVGYTF

size: .
V: TRBV7-9
J: TRBJ2-6
D: .
DNA: TGTGCCAGCAGCTTAGCCCCAGGGGCTGGGGCCAACGTCCTGACTTTC
CDR3: CASSLAPGAGANVLTF

size: .
V: TRBV4-1
J: TRBJ2-5
D: .
DNA: TGCGCCAGCAGCCCAGACAGCCAAGAGACCCAGTACTTC
CDR3: CASSPDSQETQYF

size: .
V: TRBV27
J: TRBJ1-5
D: .
DNA: TGTGCCAGCAGTCCCTCTCGAGGGGGTGCTTCTCAGCCCCAGCATTTT
CDR3: CASSPSRGGASQPQHF

size: .
V: TRBV11-2
J: TRBJ2-3
D: .
DNA: TGTGCCAGCAGTCAGGGACTTTGGGGGGATACGCAGTATTTT
CDR3: CASSQGLWGDTQYF

size: .
V: TRBV27
J: TRBJ2-1
D: .
DNA: TGTGCCAGCAGTTTATCGACGGGACCTTACAATGAGCAGTTCTTC
CDR3: CASSLSTGPYNEQFF

size: .
V: TRBV2
J: TRBJ2-3
D: TRBD2
DNA: TGTGCCAGCAGTGAAGTAGCGGGCACCACAGATACGCAGTATTTT
CDR3: CASSEVAGTTDTQYF

size: .
V: TRBV9
J: TRBJ1-5
D: .
DNA: TGTGCCAGCAGCGAGACAGAGAATCAGCCCCAGCATTTT
CDR3: CASSETENQPQHF

size: .
V: TRBV7-7
J: TRBJ1-2
D: .
DNA: TGTGCTAGCAGCTTAGGGCGGGTCGGGAACTATGGCTACACCTTC
CDR3: CASSLGRVGNYGYTF

size: .
V: TRBV5-4
J: TRBJ2-5
D: .
DNA: TGTGCCAGCAGCGTAGACAGCGAGTGGGAGACCCAGTACTTC
CDR3: CASSVDSEWETQYF

size: once
V: TRBV5-6
J: TRBJ2-7
D: .
DNA: TGTGCCAGCAGCTTAGATTGGGAACATCACGAGCAGTACTTC
CDR3: CASSLDWEHHEQYF

size: once
V: TRBV5-4
J: TRBJ2-3
D: .
DNA: TGTGCCAGCAGCTCCGAGGGGCCTCCCACAGATACGCAGTATTTT
CDR3: CASSSEGPPTDTQYF

size: .
V: TRBV28
J: TRBJ1-6
D: .
DNA: TGTGCCAGCAGTTGGGGGACCGATTACTATAATTCACCCCTCCACTTT
CDR3: CASSWGTDYYNSPLHF

size: .
V: TRBV2
J: TRBJ2-2
D: TRBD1
DNA: TGTGCCAGCAAGAGGACAGGGGGCGACACCGGGGAGCTGTTTTTT
CDR3: CASKRTGGDTGELFF

size: .
V: TRBV13
J: TRBJ2-1
D: .
DNA: TGTGCCAGCAGCTTAGGGGGACTGACCCCTGAGAATGAGCAGTTCTTC
CDR3: CASSLGGLTPENEQFF

size: .
V: TRBV13
J: TRBJ2-7
D: .
DNA: TGTGCCAGCAGCTCTAGGGAGAGAGCCTACGAGCAGTACTTC
CDR3: CASSSRERAYEQYF

size: .
V: TRBV6-6
J: TRBJ2-2
D: TRBD1
DNA: TGTGCCAGCAGAGGGACAGGAGACACCGGGGAGCTGTTTTTT
CDR3: CASRGTGDTGELFF

size: .
V: TRBV27
J: TRBJ2-5
D: .
DNA: TGTGCCAGCATTGGAGGGTACTTC
CDR3: CASIGGYF

size: .
V: TRBV2
J: TRBJ2-7
D: .
DNA: TGTGCCAGCAGTGAAGCTATCGCGGGGGAGCAGTACTTC
CDR3: CASSEAIAGEQYF